The T cell receptor beta chain described here comes from a study of blood T cell repertoires in COVID-19 (TCRdb year 2020). Concerning the study at large: Collaborator samples came from the United States, Italy and Spain and covered acute and convalescent phases of COVID-19. Samples were obtained from the ongoing ImmuneRACE study (first 160 participants) and from over 1,000 subjects provided by 6 global collaborators. HLA class I and class II types, where available, came from metadata supplied by the sample provider rather than from assay-based typing. The material from the prospective study consisted of cDNA or gDNA derived from T cells, B-cell-depleted T cells, or PBMCs. Nearly every sample came with metadata listing a de-identified subject ID, COVID-19 status, age in years and sex. The repertoires were released in a freely available public database meant as a resource for research on the immune response to SARS-CoV-2. Deeply sampled blood TCRbeta repertoires from subjects exposed to, actively infected with, or recovered from COVID-19 were included in the dataset.

Including cysteine and phenylalanine, the CDR3 has 14 amino acids. CDR3 DNA is the only sequence kept; it has 42 bases, read in frame from the first base. For this chain, trimming is 0 bases at the V end and 6 bases at the J end, and the number of junction bases without a gene match is 1. From a lookup of the germline V gene (reference sequence), CDR1 and CDR2 are SEHNR and FQNEAQ. The immunoSEQ Assay, a bias-controlled multiplex PCR, was used to amplify TCRbeta CDR3 regions from genomic DNA. For the original study's pipeline: The number of nucleated cells in each sample was estimated from the amplification of reference gene primers within the assay. To quantify the absolute abundance of each unique TCRbeta CDR3 rearrangement, sequence reads were collapsed and filtered. For each sample, productive Simpson clonality was calculated as the square root of Simpson's diversity index across productive rearrangements. TCRdb holds this immuneACCESS table with in-frame rearrangements only. Some clones are missing; in checked studies, unresolved V genes explain under half, and the rest has no known cause. The V and J calls and clone size are taken from that table; D and trimming were inferred from the DNA. This sample is represented by about 250,000 clones; roughly 89% of them were singletons. 3% of the sample is held by the ten biggest clonotypes.

Regarding this clone: This clone's antigen is unknown. One base away there is no much larger clone; base qualities are not given.

The collaborating institutions used their own protocols to collect whole blood in K2EDTA tubes. Collaborator samples were shipped for TCRbeta analysis as frozen whole blood, isolated PBMCs, or DNA extracted from either sample type. Study-wide conclusions, independent of this receptor: How much clinical and demographic metadata was included differed by source and by participant, and the metadata was provided uncurated.

Recombination connected TRBV7-9 to TRBJ2-1, and 8 junctional nucleotides match TRBD2. Sequenced: peripheral blood. This receptor was taken from a woman in her twenties or thirties with active or convalescent COVID-19. The sequence in DNA is TGTGCCAGCAGCTTAGCGGGGACTAGCAATGAGCAGTTCTTC. Its protein product is CASSLAGTSNEQFF.